A single sample is the source of the 16 T cell receptor beta chains below, sequenced in a study of T-cell reconstitution after alpha-beta-depleted transplantation in children. During its preparation, the TCRbeta library received unique molecular identifiers. In TCRdb, the PCR reads were re-called with MiXCR into one record per CDR3 protein. This table has about 460,000 distinct CDR3 sequences, roughly a tenth appearing once. Sequencing was performed on PBMCs, taken before TCRalphabeta/CD19-depleted stem cell transplant. Receptor source: a child between 2 and 9 years old with inherited bone marrow failure, due to receive a stem cell transplant.

This clonotype was found a few times. V usage is TRBV5-1 and J usage is TRBJ1-1; D is undetermined. CDR1 is SGHRS and CDR2 is YFSETQ in the germline V gene. V lost 0 bases and J 5 bases, leaving 8 bases between the germline ends. This CDR3 contains 13 residues. In DNA, the CDR3 is TGCGCCAGCAGCTTGGAGTGGGAAACTGAAGCTTTCTTT. It translates to CASSLEWETEAFF.

The V and J genes are TRBV2 and TRBJ1-1; unclear D gene. Germline V gene sequence: CDR1 SNHLY, CDR2 FYNNEI. This CDR3 region has 15 residues. With 2 bases removed from V and 5 bases from J, the gap between germline ends came to 15 bases. The CDR3 DNA follows: TGTGCCAGCAGTGAACCTACGGTAACGGGGACTGAAGCTTTCTTT. Amino acid sequence: CASSEPTVTGTEAFF.

This clonotype was observed at least ten times. V usage is TRBV28 and J usage is TRBJ2-2; 7 bases map to TRBD1. CDR3 size: 15 residues. Germline V lookup: CDR1 MDHEN, CDR2 SYDVKM. The junction had 8 bases not matched to a gene; V was cut back by 6 bases and J by 4 bases. CDR3 bases: TGTGCCAGCAGCCCGACAGGGCTGGCCACCGGGGAGCTGTTTTTT. It encodes CASSPTGLATGELFF.

At least ten counts were recorded for this clonotype. The rearrangement links TRBV29-1 to TRBJ2-6; weak D call: TRBD2 (5 bases). The CDR3 loop spans 13 amino acids. The germline gives CDR1 SQVTM, CDR2 ANQGSEA. V shed 5 bases and J shed 3 bases, with 8 bases lying between them. In DNA, the CDR3 is TGCAGCGTTACTGGGAGTGGGGCCAACGTCCTGACTTTC. It is translated as CSVTGSGANVLTF.

The chain has TRBV6-1 and TRBJ2-1; D is possibly TRBD2 (6 bases). V lost 7 bases and J lost 3, with 19 bases in between. The germline gives CDR1 MNHNS, CDR2 SASEGT. CDR3 length: 16 amino acids. The CDR3 coding sequence is TGTGCCAGCACCCCACTAGGAGGGCCGGTCTACAATGAGCAGTTCTTC. Translating it yields CASTPLGGPVYNEQFF.

As for this clonotype: A read error may produce the germline difference seen at one junction end. The genes are TRBV9 and TRBJ2-2; 7 bases are a match to TRBD2. CDR3 length: 16 amino acids. Per germline, CDR1 SGDLS and CDR2 YYNGEE. Here the CDR3 DNA reads TGTGCCAGCAGCGTCCTAGCGGCTACGAACACCGGGGACCTGTTTTTT. Encoded protein: CASSVLAATNTGDLFF.

Many counts were recorded for this clonotype. This chain connects TRBV11-2 to TRBJ2-7, with 7 positions matching TRBD2. The CDR3 is made up of 19 amino acids. V trimming: 7 bases; J trimming: 1 base; junction bases outside the gene matches: 22. The V gene's germline CDR1 is SGHAT and CDR2 FQNNGV. The CDR3 DNA sequence: TGTGCCAGCACTGGGCCCCCCCCAGCGAATTTAGCGGGTTCCTACGAGCAGTACTTC. This translates into CASTGPPPANLAGSYEQYF.

In its sample, this clonotype is medium-sized. The rearrangement uses TRBV5-1 and TRBJ2-1; D call uncertain. The CDR3 covers 15 residues. V shed 0 bases and J shed 2 bases, with 9 bases lying between them. CDR1 and CDR2 (germline): SGHRS, YFSETQ. The CDR3 sequence: CASSLDFPTYNEQFF. For the CDR3, the DNA is TGCGCCAGCAGCTTGGACTTCCCAACCTACAATGAGCAGTTCTTC.

In this sample, this clonotype turned up many times. The chain joins TRBV29-1 to TRBJ1-1, with D maybe TRBD1 (6 bases). The germline V gene encodes CDR1 SQVTM and CDR2 ANQGSEA. The CDR3 totals 13 residues. V gave up 6 bases and J gave up 1 base, with 12 bases separating them. The CDR3 bases are TGCAGCGTGGGGGGACATCGGAACACTGAAGCTTTCTTT. It encodes CSVGGHRNTEAFF.

In this sample, this clonotype turned up many times. The rearrangement joins TRBV15 to TRBJ2-4, with D perhaps assigned TRBD1 or TRBD2 (5 bases each). With 0 bases removed from V and 12 bases from J, the gap between germline ends came to 12 bases. The CDR3 length is 13 residues. Germline lookup yields CDR1 LNHNV and CDR2 YYDKDF (reference sequence). The DNA for the CDR3 is TGTGCCACCAGCAGAGATCGGGGCAGTCCTCAGTACTTC. The encoded protein is CATSRDRGSPQYF. The full variable domain, with the rest looked up from reference TRBV15 and TRBJ2-4, is DAMVIQNPRYQVTQFGKPVTLSCSQTLNHNVMYWYQQKSSQAPKLLFHYYDKDFNNEADTPDNFQSRRPNTSFCFLDIRSPGLGDTAMYLCATSRDRGSPQYFGAGTRLSVL.

This clonotype came up many times. The rearrangement uses TRBV10-3 and TRBJ2-3; 7 bases are shared with TRBD1. The germline gives CDR1 ENHRY, CDR2 SYGVKD. V shed 11 bases, J shed 3 bases, and the junction held 8 bases outside the gene matches. CDR3 size: 13 residues. The CDR3 is CASGAGGTDTQYF. For the CDR3, the DNA is TGTGCCTCCGGGGCAGGGGGAACAGATACGCAGTATTTT.

This clonotype occurred many times. The V gene is TRBV20-1, the J gene TRBJ2-2, with 8 bases matching TRBD2. This CDR3 has 17 amino acids. V lost 0 bases and J lost 0; bases outside the gene matches: 6. The germline gives CDR1 DFQATT, CDR2 SNEGSKA (reference sequence). CDR3 DNA: TGCAGTGCTAGAGACCGACTAGCGTTCGCGAACACCGGGGAGCTGTTTTTT. As protein: CSARDRLAFANTGELFF.

This clonotype was observed at least ten times. The gene calls are TRBV29-1 and TRBJ2-7; 11 bases are shared with TRBD1. This CDR3 contains 13 residues. V was clipped by 6 bases and J by 3 bases; unmatched bases: 4. The germline CDR1 and CDR2 sequences are SQVTM and ANQGSEA. The CDR3 bases are TGCAGCGTCGTGGACAGGGGGCTCTACGAGCAGTACTTC. Translating gives CSVVDRGLYEQYF.

This clonotype was seen a handful of times. The V call is TRBV20-1, the J call TRBJ1-2, with no clear D. Trimming stripped 5 bases from V and 8 bases from J, with 3 bases between. CDR3 size: 8 residues. Germline CDR1 and CDR2: DFQATT and SNEGSKA (reference sequence). The CDR3 reads CSARGYTF. CDR3 nucleotide sequence: TGCAGTGCTCGGGGCTACACCTTC.

Regarding this clonotype: A junction end diverges from the germline sequence, so it may reflect a read error. This chain uses TRBV27 with TRBJ2-1; TRBD2 might be the D (5 bases). Germline V gene data show CDR1 as MNHEY and CDR2 as SMNVEV (reference sequence). The CDR3 has 16 amino acids. The CDR3 DNA follows: TGTGCCAGCACTTTACACGTACTAGGAGTGTCAAATGAGCAGTTCTTC. Amino acid sequence: CASTLHVLGVSNEQFF.

V gene TRBV18 combines with J gene TRBJ2-7; D remains unclear. Germline V lookup: CDR1 KGHSH, CDR2 LQKENI. With 0 bases removed from V and 6 bases from J, the gap between germline ends came to 9 bases. The CDR3 is 13 residues long. The CDR3 DNA reads TGTGCCAGCTCACCACCCCCAGGCGTCGAGCAGTACTTC. Its translation: CASSPPPGVEQYF.